Detailed here is one T cell receptor (beta chain). What it binds is not known. The data are from a study of beta chain features in type 1 diabetes. Study-level points and caveats: Patients with Type 1 diabetes showed moderately but significantly shorter TCRB CDR3s in all four CD4+ subsets.

The authors reverse transcribed all of the isolated RNA, so sequencing captured expressed TCRB transcripts. Clones were sequenced by immunoSEQ multiplex PCR, and TCRdb holds only the in-frame ones, with some missing. The sample has about 360,000 clones; roughly an eighth are singletons. The TCR originated in a woman under 30 with type 1 diabetes. Sequencing was carried out using naive CD4+ T cells from blood.

In DNA form, the CDR3 reads TGTGCCAGCAGGACCCGAGAGACTAGCGGGAGGGCCTACAATGAGCAGTTCTTC. This encodes CASRTRETSGRAYNEQFF. This chain connects TRBV28 to TRBJ2-1, with 14 nucleotides matching TRBD2. Germline lookup yields CDR1 MDHEN and CDR2 SYDVKM. The CDR3 sequence is 18 residues long. V lost 6 bases, J lost 2 bases, and 9 bases stayed unmatched.